This is a list of T cell receptor beta chains from one sample in a study of neurological immune-mediated disorders. TCRdb called the 5' RACE reads again in MiXCR, with one record for every CDR3 protein. The repertoire holds roughly 71,000 distinct CDR3 sequences, with roughly 3.6% as singletons. The specimen was PBMCs. The source is a man aged 25-45 years with multiple sclerosis. Each CDR3 is given with its conserved first and last residue. A D gene is named only where the DNA matches it firmly. Not all rows give a size; the values are once, few, many and, for expanded clones, a class.

TRBV7-2,12,many,NA,TRBJ1-1,TGTGCCAGCAGCTTAGGAGGGGCCGAAGCTTTCTTT,CASSLGGAEAFF
TRBV18,16,many,TRBD1,TRBJ2-3,TGTGCCAGCTCACCGGGGGACAGGGCATACACAGATACGCAGTATTTT,CASSPGDRAYTDTQYF
TRBV9,16,many,TRBD1,TRBJ1-1,TGTGCCAGCAGCCCAGAGGACAGGGGGATGAACACTGAAGCTTTCTTT,CASSPEDRGMNTEAFF
TRBV12-3/TRBV12-4,14,NA,NA,TRBJ1-6,TGTGCCAGCAGTTTATGGGACTCCAATTCACCCCTCCACTTT,CASSLWDSNSPLHF
TRBV12-3/TRBV12-4,15,many,TRBD1,TRBJ2-2,TGTGCCAGCAGTATGGGACAGGCGAACACCGGGGAGCTGTTTTTT,CASSMGQANTGELFF
TRBV10-3,15,many,NA,TRBJ2-5,TGTGCCATCAGTGACTCAAAAAGAGGGGCGGAGACCCAGTACTTC,CAISDSKRGAETQYF
TRBV4-1,14,many,NA,TRBJ1-5,TGCGCCAGCAGCCAAAAGAAGGGTGGTCAGCCCCAGCATTTT,CASSQKKGGQPQHF
TRBV10-3,14,many,TRBD1,TRBJ2-3,TGTGCCATCAGTGGGACAGGGACGACAGATACGCAGTATTTT,CAISGTGTTDTQYF
TRBV25-1,15,many,NA,TRBJ1-1,TGTGCCAGCATGGGACGGTCGTGGGGGGACACTGAAGCTTTCTTT,CASMGRSWGDTEAFF
TRBV3-1,11,few,NA,TRBJ2-7,TGTGCCAGCAGAAAAGGATCCGAGCAGTACTTC,CASRKGSEQYF
TRBV5-1,18,many,TRBD1,TRBJ2-7,TGCGCCAGCAGCTCATTGGGGACCGTGGGACAGGGGTCCTACGAGCAGTACTTC,CASSSLGTVGQGSYEQYF
TRBV27,16,NA,TRBD1,TRBJ1-1,TGTGCCACTCCGGGACAGGGAATAAGGAAGAACACTGAAGCTTTCTTT,CATPGQGIRKNTEAFF
TRBV9,15,many,NA,TRBJ2-5,TGTGCCAGCAGCGTATCGGGACTTTACCAAGAGACCCAGTACTTC,CASSVSGLYQETQYF
TRBV20-1,16,many,TRBD2,TRBJ2-1,TGCAGTGCCCGTGATAGCGGGGGCCCCCTATACAATGAGCAGTTCTTC,CSARDSGGPLYNEQFF
TRBV20-1,16,many,NA,TRBJ2-3,TGCAGTGCACCGGGCGGGGGCCGTCTAATCACAGATACGCAGTATTTT,CSAPGGGRLITDTQYF
TRBV5-1,16,many,TRBD2,TRBJ2-3,TGCGCCAGCAGCTTGGTCGGGACTAGCGGGGCAGATACGCAGTATTTT,CASSLVGTSGADTQYF
TRBV7-2,16,many,TRBD1,TRBJ2-6,TGTGCCAGCAGCACCGGGACAGTCTCTGGGGCCAACGTCCTGACTTTC,CASSTGTVSGANVLTF
TRBV4-3,13,many,NA,TRBJ2-1,TGCGCCAGCAGCCAAGATATGGGGAATGAGCAGTTCTTC,CASSQDMGNEQFF
TRBV7-9,14,many,TRBD1,TRBJ2-7,TGTGCCAGCAGCTTCGGCAGGGGGCATTACGAGCAGTACTTC,CASSFGRGHYEQYF
TRBV7-9,13,many,NA,TRBJ2-3,TGTGCCAGCAGCTTAGGGTCCGGGCAGCCGCAGTATTTT,CASSLGSGQPQYF
TRBV6-2/TRBV6-3,13,many,TRBD1,TRBJ2-7,TGTGCCAGCAGGTCGACAGGGGGCTACGAGCAGTACTTC,CASRSTGGYEQYF
TRBV19,14,many,TRBD2,TRBJ2-3,TGTGCCAGTACTTGGACTAGCGGGGCAGATACGCAGTATTTT,CASTWTSGADTQYF
TRBV5-1,16,many,NA,TRBJ1-3,TGCGCCAGCAGCGCGGGACCCAGCTTCTCTGGAAACACCATATATTTT,CASSAGPSFSGNTIYF
TRBV2,14,few,NA,TRBJ2-7,TGTGCCAGCAGTACGGACCCCGGCGGCTACGAGCAGTACTTC,CASSTDPGGYEQYF
TRBV5-1,13,many,NA,TRBJ1-1,TGCGCCAGCAGCTTTTCGGGGGACACTGAAGCTTTCTTT,CASSFSGDTEAFF
TRBV10-3,17,many,TRBD2,TRBJ2-3,TGTGCCATCGGTAACTGGGGACTAGCGGCCAGCACAGATACGCAGTATTTT,CAIGNWGLAASTDTQYF
TRBV5-1,13,many,NA,TRBJ2-2,TGCGCCAGCAGCTTGGACCCCGCCGGGGAGCTGTTTTTT,CASSLDPAGELFF
TRBV3-1,14,few,NA,TRBJ2-3,TGTGCCAGCAGCCAACAACCGGGACCCCTACCGCAGTATTTT,CASSQQPGPLPQYF
TRBV7-9,15,many,TRBD1,TRBJ1-2,TGTGCCAGCAGCTCGGGACAGCTAACCCCCTTGGGCTACACCTTC,CASSSGQLTPLGYTF
TRBV5-1,15,medium-sized,TRBD2,TRBJ2-3,TGCGCCAGCAGCTTGGAACTAGCGGGGGCAGATACGCAGTATTTT,CASSLELAGADTQYF
TRBV20-1,16,NA,TRBD2,TRBJ2-2,TGCAGTGCTTCCGGGCGTCGCGGGGGGGCAACCGGGGAGCTGTTTTTT,CSASGRRGGATGELFF
TRBV10-2,14,few,NA,TRBJ1-5,TGCGCCAGCAGAACGGGCAGTTACAATCAGCCCCAGAATTTT,CASRTGSYNQPQNF
TRBV5-6,15,many,TRBD1,TRBJ2-3,TGTGCCAGCAGCTTGGGACAGGGTGGCACAGATACGCAGTATTTT,CASSLGQGGTDTQYF
TRBV6-1,14,many,TRBD1,TRBJ2-1,TGTGCCAGCAGTGGAGGGACAGACTACAATGAGCAGTTCTTC,CASSGGTDYNEQFF
TRBV5-1,14,NA,NA,TRBJ2-3,TGCGCCAGCAGCTCTATACAAAGCACAGATACGCAGTATTTT,CASSSIQSTDTQYF
TRBV9,17,many,NA,TRBJ2-7,TGTGCCAGCAGCGTAGCACCGGGACAGACTAGCTCCTACGAGCAGTACTTC,CASSVAPGQTSSYEQYF
TRBV20-1,13,many,NA,TRBJ1-5,TGCAGTGCTAGTTCCAGGAGCAATCAGCCCCAGCATTTT,CSASSRSNQPQHF
TRBV10-2,12,many,NA,TRBJ2-5,TGCGCCAGCAGTGGGACGGCGCAGACCCAGTACTTC,CASSGTAQTQYF
TRBV7-3,13,NA,NA,TRBJ1-1,TGTGCCAGCAGCGAGGGACAGAACACTGAAGCTTTCTTT,CASSEGQNTEAFF
TRBV5-5,15,many,NA,TRBJ1-6,TGTGCCAGCAGCCCGGAATTAAGAACGGTTTCACCCCTCCACTTT,CASSPELRTVSPLHF
TRBV18,13,NA,TRBD1,TRBJ2-7,TGTGCCAGCTCACCGGTAGGGGGCGGCGAGCAGTACTTC,CASSPVGGGEQYF
TRBV20-1,13,few,NA,TRBJ1-3,TGCAGTGCCAAGTGGGAATCTGGAAACACCATATATTTT,CSAKWESGNTIYF
TRBV11-3,13,NA,TRBD2,TRBJ2-3,TGTGCCAGCAGTGACCTGGGAGGGGATACGCAGTATTTT,CASSDLGGDTQYF
TRBV20-1,14,many,NA,TRBJ2-4,TGCAGTGCTAGAGAAACAGGAGCCAAAAACATTCAGTACTTC,CSARETGAKNIQYF
TRBV3-1,12,few,NA,TRBJ2-5,TGTGCCAGCAGCCCAAAGGAGGAGACCCAGTACTTC,CASSPKEETQYF
TRBV9,15,many,NA,TRBJ2-3,TGTGCCAGCAGCGTAGTAGGACTCCTCGGGGATACGCAGTATTTT,CASSVVGLLGDTQYF
TRBV20-1,13,many,NA,TRBJ1-5,TGCAGTGCTAGGGTCGGCGGCAATCAGCCCCAGCATTTT,CSARVGGNQPQHF
TRBV15,14,few,NA,TRBJ2-3,TGTGCCACCAGCAGCCAGTTAGGGACAGATACGCAGTATTTT,CATSSQLGTDTQYF
TRBV27,14,many,NA,TRBJ2-1,TGTGCCAGCAGTGCCCTGGGTCCCTACAATGAGCAGTTCTTC,CASSALGPYNEQFF